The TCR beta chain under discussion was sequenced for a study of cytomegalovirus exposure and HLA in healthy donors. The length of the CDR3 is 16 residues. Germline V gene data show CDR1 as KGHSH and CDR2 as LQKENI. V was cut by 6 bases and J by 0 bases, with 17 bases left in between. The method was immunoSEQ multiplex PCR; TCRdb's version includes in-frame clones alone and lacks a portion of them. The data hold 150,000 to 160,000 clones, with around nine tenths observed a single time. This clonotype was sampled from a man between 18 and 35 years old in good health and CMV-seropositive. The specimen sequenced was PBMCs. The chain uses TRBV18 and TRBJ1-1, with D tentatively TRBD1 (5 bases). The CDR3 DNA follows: TGTGCCAGCTCTGGGGCTGAGTCAGCCTTGAACACTGAAGCTTTCTTT. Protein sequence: CASSGAESALNTEAFF.